This T cell receptor beta chain was recovered during a study of blood T cell repertoires in COVID-19. Study background: PBMCs, B-cell-depleted T cells, or T cells provided the cDNA or gDNA that made up the material.

In the original workflow: Amplification with reference gene primers provided the estimates of nucleated cell counts. Produced via immunoSEQ multiplex PCR; TCRdb's table is partial and in-frame only. The D gene and trimming were derived from the DNA, and the V and J assignments and clone size from that table. The table has roughly 62,000 clones, 78% seen once. This CDR3 has 14 residues. CDR1 and CDR2 from the germline V gene are SQVTM and ANQGSEA. V shed 6 bases and J 4 bases; nucleotides not matched to a gene: 8. Sequencing input: peripheral blood. The receptor was isolated from a human donor in a cohort sampled during active COVID-19. The chain uses TRBV29-1 and TRBJ2-5; TRBD2 aligns across 10 bases. CDR3 protein: CSVQGLAEIETQYF. Here the CDR3 DNA reads TGCAGCGTCCAAGGACTAGCGGAAATAGAGACCCAGTACTTC.